What follows are 19 T cell receptor beta chains derived from one specimen sequenced in a study of T cell repertoires in cytomegalovirus infection. One entry per CDR3 protein, called by TCRdb with MiXCR from the reads. The sample records hundreds of thousands of distinct CDR3 sequences, 15% to 20% being singletons. Sequencing was carried out using PBMCs. All receptors come from a human donor in good health (CMV status not recorded). Some clones in this sample may be carry-over from other donors' samples.

At least ten counts were recorded for this clonotype. This rearrangement joins TRBV7-2 to TRBJ2-3; D is perhaps TRBD1 or TRBD2 (5 bases each). Germline assignment: CDR1 SGHTA and CDR2 FQGNSA. The CDR3 is 13 amino acids. Trimming cost V 2 bases and J 4 bases, with 7 bases left between them. CDR3: CASSLRDPDTQYF. In DNA form, the CDR3 reads TGTGCCAGCAGCTTAAGGGACCCAGATACGCAGTATTTT.

The chain employs TRBV10-3 and TRBJ2-2; the match to TRBD2 covers 12 bases. The CDR3 contains 17 residues. Germline lookup yields CDR1 ENHRY and CDR2 SYGVKD. Trimming took 4 bases from V and 5 from J; bases not matched to a gene: 8. CDR3 sequence (DNA): TGTGCCATCAGTGCCCTTGGACTAGCGGGGAAGACCGGGGAGCTGTTTTTT. Translation gives CAISALGLAGKTGELFF.

This clonotype was seen ten or more times. V is TRBV7-9 and J is TRBJ2-5, with TRBD1 as a possible D gene (5 bases). Trimming removed 2 bases at V and 1 base at J, with 8 bases between. The germline CDR1 and CDR2 sequences are SEHNR and FQNEAQ (reference sequence). The CDR3 covers 14 residues. The CDR3 nucleotides read TGTGCCAGCAGCTTACAAACAGGCCAAGAGACCCAGTACTTC. This gives the protein CASSLQTGQETQYF. The full variable domain, its missing parts supplied by reference TRBV7-9 and TRBJ2-5, is DTGVSQNPRHKITKRGQNVTFRCDPISEHNRLYWYRQTLGQGPEFLTYFQNEAQLEKSRLLSDRFSAERPKGSFSTLEIQRTEQGDSAMYLCASSLQTGQETQYFGPGTRLLVL.

The chain recombines TRBV2 with TRBJ2-5, with a tentative D call TRBD1 (6 bases). The CDR3 contains 14 residues. Trimming cost V 7 bases and J 1 base, with 13 bases left between them. Germline CDR1 and CDR2: SNHLY and FYNNEI. The CDR3 DNA sequence: TGTGCCAGCAATAACAGGGATTTCCAAGAGACCCAGTACTTC. Amino acids: CASNNRDFQETQYF.

This clonotype was seen more than once but under ten times. CDR3 residues: CASSLGTGGSWSTEAFF. As DNA, the CDR3 is TGTGCCAGCAGCTTGGGGACAGGGGGTAGTTGGAGCACTGAAGCTTTCTTT. This sequence joins TRBV7-9 and TRBJ1-1; 11 bases align to TRBD1. The CDR3 consists of 17 residues. Germline CDR1 reads SEHNR; CDR2 reads FQNEAQ (reference sequence). The trim removed 3 bases at V and 4 bases at J, leaving 10 bases unmatched.

This clonotype was found many times. The CDR3 DNA reads TGTGCCAGCAGCTTCACCCCCACAGGGGGCTCCCCTTTGCTGAAAGCTTTCTTT. Protein: CASSFTPTGGSPLLKAFF. The J gene is TRBJ1-1, the V gene TRBV7-2, with 9 bases aligning to TRBD1. This CDR3 is 18 amino acids long. Germline loops: CDR1 SGHTA, CDR2 FQGNSA. V gave up 3 bases and J gave up 9 bases; unmatched junction bases: 20.

This clonotype turned up a few times. The J gene is TRBJ2-3, the V gene TRBV6-5; D is perhaps TRBD1 (5 bases). The ends were cut back, 3 bases at V and 2 bases at J, with 9 bases in the middle. This CDR3 has 14 amino acids. Germline V gives CDR1 MNHEY, CDR2 SVGAGI. This chain's CDR3 is CASSYTGNTDTQYF. For the CDR3, the DNA is TGTGCCAGCAGTTATACAGGAAACACAGATACGCAGTATTTT.

The table lists this clonotype with many counts. The rearrangement uses TRBV7-9 and TRBJ2-7; D possibly corresponds to TRBD2 (7 bases). Trimming took off 2 bases at V and 10 bases at J, with 15 bases between the two ends. This CDR3 contains 13 residues. Looked up from germline, CDR1 is SEHNR and CDR2 is FQNEAQ (reference sequence). The CDR3, as DNA: TGTGCCAGCAGCTTAAACAGGGAGGGAAGACAGTACTTC. Protein sequence: CASSLNREGRQYF.

The chain carries TRBV18 and TRBJ1-6; D gene ambiguous. V dropped 1 base and J dropped 0 bases, with 10 bases sitting between them. The CDR3 runs 17 residues. Germline loops: CDR1 KGHSH, CDR2 LQKENI. CDR3 amino acids: CASSPQDPSSYNSPLHF. The CDR3, as DNA: TGTGCCAGCTCACCACAGGATCCAAGCTCCTATAATTCACCCCTCCACTTT.

The chain joins TRBV29-1 to TRBJ2-2, with D perhaps TRBD1 (5 bases). Germline assignment: CDR1 SQVTM and CDR2 ANQGSEA. The CDR3 is made up of 14 amino acids. V was trimmed by 5 bases and J by 2 bases, leaving 12 bases between them. The CDR3 protein is CSVWSRANTGELFF. In DNA, the CDR3 is TGCAGCGTTTGGAGCAGGGCCAACACCGGGGAGCTGTTTTTT.

This clonotype has a handful of counts. J is TRBJ2-7 and V is TRBV2; D may be TRBD1 (6 bases). The V end lost 3 bases, the J end lost 0 bases, and 12 bases lay between the germline ends. Germline V gives CDR1 SNHLY, CDR2 FYNNEI. The CDR3 totals 15 residues. The DNA of the CDR3 is TGTGCCAGCAGTGACGCTACAGGGACCTCCTACGAGCAGTACTTC. This gives the protein CASSDATGTSYEQYF. Drawing the rest from reference TRBV2 and TRBJ2-7, the complete variable domain is EPEVTQTPSHQVTQMGQEVILRCVPISNHLYFYWYRQILGQKVEFLVSFYNNEISEKSEIFDDQFSVERPDGSNFTLKIRSTKLEDSAMYFCASSDATGTSYEQYFGPGTRLTVT.

This clonotype was counted at least ten times. The CDR3 sequence is CATNGLASEETQYF. CDR3 in DNA: TGTGCCACCAACGGCCTCGCCTCCGAGGAGACCCAGTACTTC. This chain links TRBV2 with TRBJ2-5; D is uncertain. Germline lookup yields CDR1 SNHLY and CDR2 FYNNEI. The V end was cut by 10 bases, the J end by 5 bases, with 20 bases between. This CDR3 is built from 14 residues.

The sample holds a few counts of this clonotype. This chain links TRBV24-1 with TRBJ2-3; possible D gene TRBD1, 6 bases. This CDR3 has 13 residues. Germline assignment: CDR1 KGHDR and CDR2 SFDVKD. V was clipped by 9 bases and J by 3 bases, with 12 bases between them. This CDR3 reads CATEGQETDTQYF. The CDR3 DNA reads as TGTGCCACCGAGGGACAAGAAACAGATACGCAGTATTTT.

The V call is TRBV5-1, the J call TRBJ2-1, with D possibly being TRBD1 (5 bases). Germline V gene lookup returns CDR1 SGHRS and CDR2 YFSETQ. The length of the CDR3 is 14 residues. The V end was cut by 2 bases, the J end by 4 bases, with 10 bases between. CDR3 residues: CASSLRQNYNEQFF. CDR3 DNA: TGCGCCAGCAGCTTAAGACAGAATTACAATGAGCAGTTCTTC.

This clonotype showed up just once. The chain couples TRBV11-2 to TRBJ1-2; perhaps TRBD1 as D (6 bases). CDR3 length equals 13 residues. V was shortened by 0 bases and J by 8 bases, with 10 bases between the two germline ends. Germline V gives CDR1 SGHAT, CDR2 FQNNGV. The CDR3 DNA reads TGTGCCAGCAGCTTAGAATCAGGGGCCGGCTACACCTTC. Protein sequence: CASSLESGAGYTF.

The chain combines TRBV4-3 with TRBJ1-2, with D tentatively TRBD1 (5 bases). The V end lost 1 base, the J end lost 6 bases, and 15 bases lay between the germline ends. CDR3 length: 15 residues. Germline V gene sequence: CDR1 LGHNA, CDR2 YSLEER. CDR3 DNA: TGCGCCAGCAGCCAAGCCCTGGGACCGGGCCATGGCTACACCTTC. Translated: CASSQALGPGHGYTF.

The sample holds a few counts of this clonotype. V and J are TRBV14 and TRBJ1-1; no reliable D call. The CDR3 covers 15 residues. Trimming shortened V by 1 base and J by 4 bases, and 13 bases separated the two germline ends. The germline V gene encodes CDR1 SGHDN and CDR2 FVKESK. CDR3 sequence reads: CASSQGPGFITEAFF. In DNA, the CDR3 is TGTGCCAGCAGCCAAGGTCCGGGGTTCATCACTGAAGCTTTCTTT.

Many counts were recorded for this clonotype. The V and J genes are TRBV5-1 and TRBJ2-3; D is ambiguous. The germline V and J ends were trimmed by 3 bases and 2 bases, with 13 bases remaining between them. Germline V gene lookup returns CDR1 SGHRS and CDR2 YFSETQ. CDR3 length: 15 residues. CDR3 sequence (DNA): TGCGCCAGCAGCTCCGGTGGCAAGAACACAGATACGCAGTATTTT. It is translated as CASSSGGKNTDTQYF.

The V and J genes are TRBV10-3 and TRBJ1-1; weak D call: TRBD1 (5 bases). Looked up from germline, CDR1 is ENHRY and CDR2 is SYGVKD. The V gene lost 6 bases and the J gene lost 4 bases, with 12 bases spanning the gap. This CDR3 contains 13 residues. The CDR3 DNA follows: TGTGCCATCAGCTCTCAGGGTCTCACTGAAGCTTTCTTT. Protein sequence: CAISSQGLTEAFF.